The entry that follows covers one T cell receptor (beta chain) sequence. The method was immunoSEQ multiplex PCR; TCRdb's version includes in-frame clones alone and lacks a portion of them. The sample shows hundreds of thousands of clones, approximately 86% of them seen only once. The sample comes from a study of blood T cell repertoires in COVID-19. For the study at large: The analysed material was cDNA or gDNA that came from T cells, B-cell-depleted T cells, or PBMCs.

V dropped 4 bases and J dropped 0; count of bases not matched to a gene: 6. The germline gives CDR1 SGHDT, CDR2 YYEEEE. This CDR3 region has 15 residues. The TCR was taken from a woman younger than 45 who had recovered from COVID-19. Specimen: peripheral blood. V is TRBV5-6 and J is TRBJ1-1; 7 bases agree with TRBD1. CDR3 sequence reads: CASSGRQGLNTEAFF. In DNA, the CDR3 is TGTGCCAGCAGCGGCAGACAGGGATTGAACACTGAAGCTTTCTTT.